This T cell receptor (beta chain) appears in the sequencing data of a study of technical replicates of blood from four donors. In this sample, this clone turned up once. Clones were read by immunoSEQ multiplex PCR, and TCRdb kept only the in-frame ones, dropping some. The sample has around 100,000 clones, approximately 95% seen once; the top ten hold around 0.3%. CDR3 size: 13 residues. Germline-derived CDR1 and CDR2 are SGHTA and FQGNSA. V shed 1 base, J shed 7 bases, and the junction held 4 bases outside the gene matches. The TCR sequence derives from a human donor in good health. Sequenced: T cells isolated from PBMCs. This chain joins TRBV7-2 and TRBJ2-7, with 7 bases lining up with TRBD2. Here the CDR3 reads CASSLGLAVEQYF. CDR3 nucleotides: TGTGCCAGCAGCTTAGGGCTAGCGGTAGAGCAGTACTTC.